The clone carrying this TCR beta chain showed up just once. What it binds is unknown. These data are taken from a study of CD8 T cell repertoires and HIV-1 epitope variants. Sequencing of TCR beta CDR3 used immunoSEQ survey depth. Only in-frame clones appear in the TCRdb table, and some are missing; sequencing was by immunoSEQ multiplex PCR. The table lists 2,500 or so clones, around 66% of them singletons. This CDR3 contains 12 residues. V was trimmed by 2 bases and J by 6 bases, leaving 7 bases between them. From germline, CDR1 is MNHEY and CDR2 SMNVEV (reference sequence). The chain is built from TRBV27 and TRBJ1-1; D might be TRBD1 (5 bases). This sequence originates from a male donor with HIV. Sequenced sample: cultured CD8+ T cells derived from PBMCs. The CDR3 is CASSLGGAEAFF. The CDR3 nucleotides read TGTGCCAGCAGTTTAGGGGGGGCTGAAGCTTTCTTT.